This T cell receptor beta chain was sequenced during a study of cytomegalovirus exposure and HLA in healthy donors. Broader study findings: Most observed TCR sequences were rare, whereas some public TCRs were detected in many donors.

Per the germline V gene, CDR1 is LGHNA and CDR2 is YSLEER. Trimming at V came to 4 bases and at J to 7 bases, leaving 7 bases not matched to a gene. This CDR3 is built from 16 residues. For this clone: Its target is unknown.

Researchers ran the PCR with 60 Vbeta and 13 Jbeta primers. The data were produced by immunoSEQ multiplex PCR, yet TCRdb's version contains in-frame clones alone and is incomplete. The sample has approximately 100,000 clones; 60% to 80% are singletons. Specimen: PBMCs. The source of this sequence is a human donor in good health. This chain links TRBV4-3 with TRBJ1-4; TRBD1 agrees at 12 bases. The CDR3 region has the DNA TGCGCCAGCAGCCCCACCGGGACAGGGGGCAGTGAAAAACTGTTTTTT. It specifies CASSPTGTGGSEKLFF.